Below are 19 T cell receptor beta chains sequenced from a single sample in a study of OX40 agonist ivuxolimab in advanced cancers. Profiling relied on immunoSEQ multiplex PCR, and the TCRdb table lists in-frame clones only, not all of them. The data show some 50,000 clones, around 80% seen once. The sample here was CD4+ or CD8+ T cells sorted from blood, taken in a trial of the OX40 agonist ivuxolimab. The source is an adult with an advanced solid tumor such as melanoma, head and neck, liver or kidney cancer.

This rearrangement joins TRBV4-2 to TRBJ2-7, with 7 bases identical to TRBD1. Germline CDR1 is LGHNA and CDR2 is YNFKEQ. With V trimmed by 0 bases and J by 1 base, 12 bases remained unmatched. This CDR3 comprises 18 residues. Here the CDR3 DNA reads TGTGCCAGCAGCCAAGAATGGGGATTCCGGGACAGTTCCTACGAGCAGTACTTC. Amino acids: CASSQEWGFRDSSYEQYF.

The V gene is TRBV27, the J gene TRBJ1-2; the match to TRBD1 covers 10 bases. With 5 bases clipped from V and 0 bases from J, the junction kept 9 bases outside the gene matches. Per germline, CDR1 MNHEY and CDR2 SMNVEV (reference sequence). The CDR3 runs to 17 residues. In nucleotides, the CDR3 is TGTGCCAGCAGTCAAAATGCCGGGACAGGGGCTAACTATGGCTACACCTTC. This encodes CASSQNAGTGANYGYTF.

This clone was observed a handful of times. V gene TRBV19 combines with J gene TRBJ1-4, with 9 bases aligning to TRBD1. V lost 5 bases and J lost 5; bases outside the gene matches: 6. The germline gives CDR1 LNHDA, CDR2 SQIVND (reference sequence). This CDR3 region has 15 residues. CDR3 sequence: CASSAPGQGNEKLFF. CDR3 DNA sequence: TGTGCCAGTAGTGCCCCAGGACAGGGGAATGAAAAACTGTTTTTT.

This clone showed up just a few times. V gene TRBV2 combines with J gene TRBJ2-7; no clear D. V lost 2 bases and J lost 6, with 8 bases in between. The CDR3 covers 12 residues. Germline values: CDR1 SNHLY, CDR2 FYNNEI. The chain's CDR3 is CASSETKVEQYF. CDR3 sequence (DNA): TGTGCCAGCAGTGAAACCAAGGTCGAGCAGTACTTC.

In DNA form, the CDR3 reads TGTGCCAGCAGCTCCGGGGGGGAGCGTAGGGCCTACAATGAGCAGTTCTTC. Its translation is CASSSGGERRAYNEQFF. This rearrangement joins TRBV5-4 to TRBJ2-1, with 8 bases fitting TRBD2. The CDR3 extends over 17 amino acids. Germline V CDR1 and CDR2: SGHNT, YYREEE (reference sequence). Trimming cost V 3 bases and J 2 bases; bases outside gene matches: 10.

The CDR3 protein is CASSLRTGGSGEQYF. CDR3 coding DNA: TGTGCCAGCAGCTTACGGACAGGGGGCTCTGGGGAGCAGTACTTC. This rearrangement joins TRBV7-9 to TRBJ2-7, with TRBD1 identical over 11 bases. V lost 2 bases to trimming and J lost 7 bases; unmatched junction nucleotides: 7. CDR3 length: 15 residues. Germline values: CDR1 SEHNR, CDR2 FQNEAQ (reference sequence).

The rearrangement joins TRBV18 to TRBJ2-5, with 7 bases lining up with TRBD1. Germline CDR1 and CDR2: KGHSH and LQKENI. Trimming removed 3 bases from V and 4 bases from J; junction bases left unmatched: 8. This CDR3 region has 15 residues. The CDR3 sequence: CASSPAGGEPETQYF. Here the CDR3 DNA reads TGTGCCAGCTCACCTGCAGGGGGAGAGCCAGAGACCCAGTACTTC.

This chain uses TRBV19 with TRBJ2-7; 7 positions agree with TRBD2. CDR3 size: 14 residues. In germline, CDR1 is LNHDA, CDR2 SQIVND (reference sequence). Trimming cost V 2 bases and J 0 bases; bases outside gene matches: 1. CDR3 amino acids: CASSIQRDSYEQYF. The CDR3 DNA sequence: TGTGCCAGTAGTATACAGCGGGACTCCTACGAGCAGTACTTC.

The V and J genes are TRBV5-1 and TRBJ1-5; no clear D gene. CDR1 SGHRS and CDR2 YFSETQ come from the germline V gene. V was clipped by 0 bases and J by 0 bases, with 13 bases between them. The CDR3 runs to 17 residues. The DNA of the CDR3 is TGCGCCAGCAGCTTGGCCCCTTCGGGATATAGCAATCAGCCCCAGCATTTT. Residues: CASSLAPSGYSNQPQHF.

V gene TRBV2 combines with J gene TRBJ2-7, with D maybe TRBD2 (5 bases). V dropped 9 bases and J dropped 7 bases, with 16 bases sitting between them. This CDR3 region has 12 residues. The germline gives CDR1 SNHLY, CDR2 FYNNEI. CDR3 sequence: CASQTGIGEQYF. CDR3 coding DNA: TGTGCCAGTCAGACCGGGATCGGGGAGCAGTACTTC.

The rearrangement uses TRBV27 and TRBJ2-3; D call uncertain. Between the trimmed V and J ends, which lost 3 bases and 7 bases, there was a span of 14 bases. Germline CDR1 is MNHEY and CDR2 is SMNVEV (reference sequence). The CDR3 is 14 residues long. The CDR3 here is CASSFVGTFNTQYF. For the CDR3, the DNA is TGTGCCAGCAGTTTCGTCGGTACGTTTAATACGCAGTATTTT.

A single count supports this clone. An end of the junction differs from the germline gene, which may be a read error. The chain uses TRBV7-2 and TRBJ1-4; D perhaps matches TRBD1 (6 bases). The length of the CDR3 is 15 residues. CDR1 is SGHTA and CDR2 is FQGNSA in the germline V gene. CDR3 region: CVSSLGGAGNEKLFF. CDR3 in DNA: TGTGTCAGCAGCTTAGGGGGGGCAGGGAATGAAAAACTGTTTTTT.

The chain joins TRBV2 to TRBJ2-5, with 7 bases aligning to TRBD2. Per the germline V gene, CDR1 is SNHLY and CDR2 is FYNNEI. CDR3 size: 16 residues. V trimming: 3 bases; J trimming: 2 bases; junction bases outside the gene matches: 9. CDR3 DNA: TGTGCCAGCAGTGAGATTGGACTAGGGGTTCAAGAGACCCAGTACTTC. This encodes CASSEIGLGVQETQYF. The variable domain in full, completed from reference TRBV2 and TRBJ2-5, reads EPEVTQTPSHQVTQMGQEVILRCVPISNHLYFYWYRQILGQKVEFLVSFYNNEISEKSEIFDDQFSVERPDGSNFTLKIRSTKLEDSAMYFCASSEIGLGVQETQYFGPGTRLLVL.

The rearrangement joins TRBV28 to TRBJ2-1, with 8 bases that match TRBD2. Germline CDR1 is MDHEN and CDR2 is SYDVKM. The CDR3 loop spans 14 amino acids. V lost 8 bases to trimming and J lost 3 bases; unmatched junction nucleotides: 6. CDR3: CASPPAGDYNEQFF. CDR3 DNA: TGTGCCAGCCCCCCAGCGGGAGACTACAATGAGCAGTTCTTC.

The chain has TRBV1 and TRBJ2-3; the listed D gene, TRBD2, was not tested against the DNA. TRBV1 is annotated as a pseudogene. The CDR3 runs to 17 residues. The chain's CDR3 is CTSRKVGLAGGTDTQYF. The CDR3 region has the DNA TGCACCAGTCGTAAGGTAGGGTTAGCGGGAGGAACAGATACGCAGTATTTT.

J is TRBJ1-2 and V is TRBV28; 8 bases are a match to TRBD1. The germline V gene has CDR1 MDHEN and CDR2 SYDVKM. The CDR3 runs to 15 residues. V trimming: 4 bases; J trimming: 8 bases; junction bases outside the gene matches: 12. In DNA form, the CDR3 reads TGTGCCAGCAGTTGGGGTACCGGGACAGGTGACGGCTACACCTTC. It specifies CASSWGTGTGDGYTF.

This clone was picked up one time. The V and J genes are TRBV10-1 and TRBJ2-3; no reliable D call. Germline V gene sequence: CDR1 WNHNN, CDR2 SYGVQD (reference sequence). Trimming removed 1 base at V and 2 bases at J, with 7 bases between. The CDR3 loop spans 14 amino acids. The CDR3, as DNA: TGCGCCAGCAGTGAGTGGACGAACACAGATACGCAGTATTTT. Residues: CASSEWTNTDTQYF.

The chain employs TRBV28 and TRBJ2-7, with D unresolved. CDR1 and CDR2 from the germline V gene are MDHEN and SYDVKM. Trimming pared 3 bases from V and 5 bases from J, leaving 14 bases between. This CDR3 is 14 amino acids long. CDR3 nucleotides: TGTGCCAGCAGTTTTTCGAGACTCCAACACGAGCAGTACTTC. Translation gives CASSFSRLQHEQYF.

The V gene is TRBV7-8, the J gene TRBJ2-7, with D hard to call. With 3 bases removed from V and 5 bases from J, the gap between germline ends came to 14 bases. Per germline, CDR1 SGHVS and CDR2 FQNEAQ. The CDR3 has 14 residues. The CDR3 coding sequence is TGTGCCAGCAGCTTGTGGCTGCGGTCAGACGAGCAGTACTTC. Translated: CASSLWLRSDEQYF.